The sequence of this TCR beta chain was determined in a study of control samples from healthy donors and cancer patients. Sequenced by immunoSEQ multiplex PCR; TCRdb stores in-frame clones only, minus some. The data hold around 100,000 clones, with 88% observed a single time. The CDR3 spans 14 residues. With 3 bases removed from V and 5 bases from J, the gap between germline ends came to 13 bases. Germline CDR1 reads KGHSH; CDR2 reads LQKENI. The specimen sequenced was blood. This TCR came from a man aged 25 to 40 in good health. This chain links TRBV18 with TRBJ1-1; unclear D gene. The CDR3 nucleotides are TGTGCCAGCTCACCCCGCGCTTGGGTAACTGAAGCTTTCTTT. It is translated as CASSPRAWVTEAFF.